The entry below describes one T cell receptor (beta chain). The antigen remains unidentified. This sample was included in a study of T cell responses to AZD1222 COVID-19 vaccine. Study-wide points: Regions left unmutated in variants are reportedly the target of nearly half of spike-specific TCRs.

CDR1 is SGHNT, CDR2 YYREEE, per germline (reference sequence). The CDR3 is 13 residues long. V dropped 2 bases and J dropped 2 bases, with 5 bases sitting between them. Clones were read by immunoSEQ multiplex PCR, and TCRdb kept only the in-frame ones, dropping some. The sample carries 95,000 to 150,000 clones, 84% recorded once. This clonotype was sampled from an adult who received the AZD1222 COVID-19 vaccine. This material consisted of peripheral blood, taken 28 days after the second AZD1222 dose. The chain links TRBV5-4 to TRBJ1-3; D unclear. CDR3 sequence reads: CASSLQAGNTIYF. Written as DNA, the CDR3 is TGTGCCAGCAGCTTACAAGCTGGAAACACCATATATTTT. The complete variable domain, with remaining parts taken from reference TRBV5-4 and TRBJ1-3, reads ETGVTQSPTHLIKTRGQQVTLRCSSQSGHNTVSWYQQALGQGPQFIFQYYREEENGRGNFPPRFSGLQFPNYSSELNVNALELDDSALYLCASSLQAGNTIYFGEGSWLTVV.